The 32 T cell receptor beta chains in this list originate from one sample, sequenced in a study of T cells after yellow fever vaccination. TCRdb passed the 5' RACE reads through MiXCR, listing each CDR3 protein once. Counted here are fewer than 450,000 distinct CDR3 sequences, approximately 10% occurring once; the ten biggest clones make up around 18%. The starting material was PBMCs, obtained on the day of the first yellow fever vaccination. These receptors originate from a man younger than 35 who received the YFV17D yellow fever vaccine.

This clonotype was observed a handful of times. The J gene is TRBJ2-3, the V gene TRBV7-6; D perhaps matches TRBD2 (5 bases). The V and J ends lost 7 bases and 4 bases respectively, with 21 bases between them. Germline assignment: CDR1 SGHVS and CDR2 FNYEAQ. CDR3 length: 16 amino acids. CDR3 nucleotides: TGTGCCAGCATGAGGTCGGGCGGGTTAGTGTCAGATACGCAGTATTTT. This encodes CASMRSGGLVSDTQYF.

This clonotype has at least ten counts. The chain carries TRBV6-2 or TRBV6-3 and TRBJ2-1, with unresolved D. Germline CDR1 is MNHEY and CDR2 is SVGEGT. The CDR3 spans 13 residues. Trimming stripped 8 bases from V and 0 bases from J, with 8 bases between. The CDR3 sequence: CASASNSYNEQFF. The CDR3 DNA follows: TGTGCCAGCGCGTCTAACTCCTACAATGAGCAGTTCTTC.

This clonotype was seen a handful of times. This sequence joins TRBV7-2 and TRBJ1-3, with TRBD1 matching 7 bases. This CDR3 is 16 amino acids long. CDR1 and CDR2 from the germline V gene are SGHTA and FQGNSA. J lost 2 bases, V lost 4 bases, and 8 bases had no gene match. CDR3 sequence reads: CASSSGGDRAGNTIYF. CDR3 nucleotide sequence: TGTGCCAGCAGCTCAGGGGGAGACAGGGCTGGAAACACCATATATTTT.

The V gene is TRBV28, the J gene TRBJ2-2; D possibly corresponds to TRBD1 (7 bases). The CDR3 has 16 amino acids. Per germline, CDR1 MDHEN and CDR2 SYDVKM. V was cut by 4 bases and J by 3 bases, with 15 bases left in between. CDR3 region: CASSSPGRGDTGELFF. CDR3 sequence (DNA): TGTGCCAGCAGTTCGCCGGGCAGGGGGGACACCGGGGAGCTGTTTTTT.

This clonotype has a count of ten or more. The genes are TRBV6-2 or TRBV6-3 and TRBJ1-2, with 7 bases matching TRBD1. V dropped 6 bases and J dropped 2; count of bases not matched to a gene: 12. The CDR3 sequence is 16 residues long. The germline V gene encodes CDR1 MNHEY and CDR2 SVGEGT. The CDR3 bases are TGTGCCAGCAGATACGCTGGACAGGCGGAAAACTATGGCTACACCTTC. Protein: CASRYAGQAENYGYTF.

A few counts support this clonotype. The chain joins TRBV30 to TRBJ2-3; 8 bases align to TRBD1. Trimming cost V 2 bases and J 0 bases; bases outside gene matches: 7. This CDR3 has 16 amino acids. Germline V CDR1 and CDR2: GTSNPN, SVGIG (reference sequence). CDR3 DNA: TGTGCCTGGAGTCGCACAGGGGGAACAAGCACAGATACGCAGTATTTT. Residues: CAWSRTGGTSTDTQYF.

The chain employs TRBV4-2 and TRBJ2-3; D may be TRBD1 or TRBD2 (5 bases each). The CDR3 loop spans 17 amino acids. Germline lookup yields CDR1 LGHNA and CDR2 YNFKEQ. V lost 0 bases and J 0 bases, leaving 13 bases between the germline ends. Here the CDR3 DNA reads TGTGCCAGCAGCCAAGACGGGGCAGCGTCTAGCACAGATACGCAGTATTTT. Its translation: CASSQDGAASSTDTQYF.

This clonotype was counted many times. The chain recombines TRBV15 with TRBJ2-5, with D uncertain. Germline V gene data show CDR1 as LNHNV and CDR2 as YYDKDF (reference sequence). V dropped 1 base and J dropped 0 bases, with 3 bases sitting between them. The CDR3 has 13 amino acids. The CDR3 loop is CATSRGYQETQYF. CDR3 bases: TGTGCCACCAGCAGAGGGTACCAAGAGACCCAGTACTTC.

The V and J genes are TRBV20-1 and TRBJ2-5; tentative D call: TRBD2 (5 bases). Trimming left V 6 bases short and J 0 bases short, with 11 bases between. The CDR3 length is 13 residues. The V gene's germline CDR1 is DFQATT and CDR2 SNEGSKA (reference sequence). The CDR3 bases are TGCAGTGCCTCAACTAGGTACCAAGAGACCCAGTACTTC. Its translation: CSASTRYQETQYF.

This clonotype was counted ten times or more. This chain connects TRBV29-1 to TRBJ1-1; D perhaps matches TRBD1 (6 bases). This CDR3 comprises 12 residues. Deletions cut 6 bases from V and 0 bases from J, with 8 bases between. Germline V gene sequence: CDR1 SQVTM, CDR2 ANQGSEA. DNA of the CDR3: TGCAGCGTAGGACAGATGAACACTGAAGCTTTCTTT. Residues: CSVGQMNTEAFF.

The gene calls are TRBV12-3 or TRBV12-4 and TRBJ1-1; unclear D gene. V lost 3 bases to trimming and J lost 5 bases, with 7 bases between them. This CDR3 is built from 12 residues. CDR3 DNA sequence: TGTGCCAGCAGTTTTACCCGGACTGAAGCTTTCTTT. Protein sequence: CASSFTRTEAFF.

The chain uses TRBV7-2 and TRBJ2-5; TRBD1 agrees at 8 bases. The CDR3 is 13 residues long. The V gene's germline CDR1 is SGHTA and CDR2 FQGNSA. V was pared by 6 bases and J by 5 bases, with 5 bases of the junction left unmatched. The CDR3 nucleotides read TGTGCCAGCAGAAGGACAGGGCGGGAGACCCAGTACTTC. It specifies CASRRTGRETQYF.

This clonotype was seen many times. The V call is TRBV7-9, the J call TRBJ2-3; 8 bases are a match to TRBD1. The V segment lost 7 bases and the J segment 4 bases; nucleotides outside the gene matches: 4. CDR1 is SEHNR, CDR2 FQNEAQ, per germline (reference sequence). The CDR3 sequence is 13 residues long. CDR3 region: CASTMTGADTQYF. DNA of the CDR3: TGTGCCAGCACCATGACAGGGGCAGATACGCAGTATTTT.

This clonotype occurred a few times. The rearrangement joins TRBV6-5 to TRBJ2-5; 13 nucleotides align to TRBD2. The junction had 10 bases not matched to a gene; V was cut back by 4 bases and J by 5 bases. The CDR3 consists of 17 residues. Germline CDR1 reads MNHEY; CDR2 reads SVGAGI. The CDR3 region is CASSFQELAGGRETQYF. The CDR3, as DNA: TGTGCCAGCAGTTTCCAAGAACTAGCGGGGGGGAGGGAGACCCAGTACTTC.

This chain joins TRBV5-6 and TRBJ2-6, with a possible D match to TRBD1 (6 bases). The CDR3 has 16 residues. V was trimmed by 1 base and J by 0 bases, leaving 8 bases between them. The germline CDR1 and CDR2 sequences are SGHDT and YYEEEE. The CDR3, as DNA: TGTGCCAGCAGCTTGCTACAGGGCTCTGGGGCCAACGTCCTGACTTTC. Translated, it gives CASSLLQGSGANVLTF.

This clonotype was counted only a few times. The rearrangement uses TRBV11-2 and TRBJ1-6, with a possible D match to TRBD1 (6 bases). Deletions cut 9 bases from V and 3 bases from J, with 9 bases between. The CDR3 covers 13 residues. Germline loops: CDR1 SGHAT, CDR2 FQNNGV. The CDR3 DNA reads TGTGCCAGTGGACAGATCTATAATTCACCCCTCCACTTT. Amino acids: CASGQIYNSPLHF.

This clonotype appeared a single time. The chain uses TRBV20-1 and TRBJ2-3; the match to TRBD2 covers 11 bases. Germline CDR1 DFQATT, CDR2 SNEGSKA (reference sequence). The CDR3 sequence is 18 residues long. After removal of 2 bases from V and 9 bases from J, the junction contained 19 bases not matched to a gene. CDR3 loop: CSARPTSGGPGGSGTQYF. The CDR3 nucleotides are TGCAGTGCTAGACCCACTAGCGGGGGACCCGGGGGTTCGGGGACGCAGTATTTT.

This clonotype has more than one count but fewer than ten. Here the CDR3 DNA reads TGTGCCAGCAGTTCTTCCCGGTACAATGAGCAGTTCTTC. This sequence encodes CASSSSRYNEQFF. The chain is built from TRBV12-3 or TRBV12-4 and TRBJ2-1; D call uncertain. This CDR3 is built from 13 residues. V was pared by 4 bases and J by 4 bases, with 8 bases between.

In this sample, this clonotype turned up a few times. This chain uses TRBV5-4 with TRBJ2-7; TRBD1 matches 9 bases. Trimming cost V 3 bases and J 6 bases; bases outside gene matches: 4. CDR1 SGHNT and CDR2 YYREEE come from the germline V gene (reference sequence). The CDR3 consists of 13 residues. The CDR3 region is CASSWGTGSEQYF. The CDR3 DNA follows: TGTGCCAGCAGCTGGGGGACAGGGAGCGAGCAGTACTTC.

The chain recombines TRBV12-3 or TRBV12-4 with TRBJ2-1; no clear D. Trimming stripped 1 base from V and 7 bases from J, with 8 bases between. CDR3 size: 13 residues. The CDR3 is CASSLGYGNEQFF. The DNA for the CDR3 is TGTGCCAGCAGTTTAGGTTACGGTAATGAGCAGTTCTTC.

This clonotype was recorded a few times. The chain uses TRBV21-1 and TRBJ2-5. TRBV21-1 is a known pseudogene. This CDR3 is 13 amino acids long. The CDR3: CASSTFTVEAQYF. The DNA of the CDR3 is TGTGCCAGCAGCACCTTTACTGTAGAGGCCCAGTACTTC.

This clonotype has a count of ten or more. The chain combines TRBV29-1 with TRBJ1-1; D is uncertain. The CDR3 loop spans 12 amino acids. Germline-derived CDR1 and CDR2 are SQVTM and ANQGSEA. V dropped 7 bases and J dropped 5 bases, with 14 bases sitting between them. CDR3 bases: TGCAGCGCCGAGGTGGGGAGGACTGAAGCTTTCTTT. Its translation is CSAEVGRTEAFF. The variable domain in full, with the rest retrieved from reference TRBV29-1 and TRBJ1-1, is SAVISQKPSRDICQRGTSLTIQCQVDSQVTMMFWYRQQPGQSLTLIATANQGSEATYESGFVIDKFPISRPNLTFSTLTVSNMSPEDSSIYLCSAEVGRTEAFFGQGTRLTVV.

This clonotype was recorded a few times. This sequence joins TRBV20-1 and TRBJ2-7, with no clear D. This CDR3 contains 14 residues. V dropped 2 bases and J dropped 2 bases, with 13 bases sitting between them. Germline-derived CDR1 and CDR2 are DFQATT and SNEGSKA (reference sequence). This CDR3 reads CSARNAQAAYEQYV. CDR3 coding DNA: TGCAGTGCTAGAAATGCTCAGGCCGCCTACGAGCAGTACGTC.

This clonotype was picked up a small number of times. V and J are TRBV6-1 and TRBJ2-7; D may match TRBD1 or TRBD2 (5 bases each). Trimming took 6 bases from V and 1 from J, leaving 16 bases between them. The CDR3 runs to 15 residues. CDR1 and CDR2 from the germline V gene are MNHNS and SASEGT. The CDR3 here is CASRSTPGRSYEQYV. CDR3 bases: TGTGCCAGCAGGTCCACTCCGGGACGGTCCTACGAGCAGTACGTC.

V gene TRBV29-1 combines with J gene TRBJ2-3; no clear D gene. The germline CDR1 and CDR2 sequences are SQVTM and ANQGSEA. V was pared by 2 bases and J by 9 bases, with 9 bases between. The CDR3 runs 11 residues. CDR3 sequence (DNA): TGCAGCGTTGAATTCGGGTACACGCAGTATTTT. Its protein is CSVEFGYTQYF.

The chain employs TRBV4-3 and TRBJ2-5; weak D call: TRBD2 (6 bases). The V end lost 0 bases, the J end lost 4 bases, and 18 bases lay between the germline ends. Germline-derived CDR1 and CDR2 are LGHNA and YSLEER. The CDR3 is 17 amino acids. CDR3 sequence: CASSQDFRGGGIETQYF. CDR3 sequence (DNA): TGCGCCAGCAGCCAAGATTTTCGGGGCGGCGGGATAGAGACCCAGTACTTC.

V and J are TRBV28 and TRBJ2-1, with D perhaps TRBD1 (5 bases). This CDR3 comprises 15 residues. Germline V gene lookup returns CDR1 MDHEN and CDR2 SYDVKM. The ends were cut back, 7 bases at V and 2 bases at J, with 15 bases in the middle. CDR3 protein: CASIDRTRPYNEQFF. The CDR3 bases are TGTGCCAGCATCGACCGGACACGTCCCTACAATGAGCAGTTCTTC.

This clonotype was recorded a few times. The CDR3 coding sequence is TGTGCCAGCAATCGGGGGACGGATGAGCAGTTCTTC. Encoded protein: CASNRGTDEQFF. The chain combines TRBV11-2 with TRBJ2-1; a weak D match, TRBD2 (6 bases). The germline gives CDR1 SGHAT, CDR2 FQNNGV. Between the trimmed V and J ends, which lost 7 bases and 8 bases, there was a span of 12 bases. The CDR3 has 12 amino acids.

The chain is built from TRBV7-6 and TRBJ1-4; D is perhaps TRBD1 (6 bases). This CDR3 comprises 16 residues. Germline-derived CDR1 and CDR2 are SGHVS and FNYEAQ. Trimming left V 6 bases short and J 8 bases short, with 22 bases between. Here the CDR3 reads CASSTGTGPRREKLFF. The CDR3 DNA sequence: TGTGCCAGCAGTACCGGCACAGGGCCGAGGAGGGAAAAACTGTTTTTT.

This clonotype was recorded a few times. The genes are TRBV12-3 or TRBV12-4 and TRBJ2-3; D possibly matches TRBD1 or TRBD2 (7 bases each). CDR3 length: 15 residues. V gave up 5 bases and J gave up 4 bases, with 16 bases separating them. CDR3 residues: CASSAQGGAADTQYF. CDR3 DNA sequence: TGTGCCAGCAGTGCCCAGGGGGGGGCGGCAGATACGCAGTATTTT.

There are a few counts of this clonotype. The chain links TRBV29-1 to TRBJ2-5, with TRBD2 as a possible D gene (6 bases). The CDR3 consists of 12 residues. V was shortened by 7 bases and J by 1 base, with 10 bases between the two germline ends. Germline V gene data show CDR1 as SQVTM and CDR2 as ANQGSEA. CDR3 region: CSASTSQETQYF. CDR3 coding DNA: TGCAGCGCATCGACTAGCCAAGAGACCCAGTACTTC.

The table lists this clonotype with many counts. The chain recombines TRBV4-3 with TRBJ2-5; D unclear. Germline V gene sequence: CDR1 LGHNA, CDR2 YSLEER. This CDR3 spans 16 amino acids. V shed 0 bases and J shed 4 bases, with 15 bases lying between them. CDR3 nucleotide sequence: TGCGCCAGCAGCCAAGATCGGGCATGGGGAACAGAGACCCAGTACTTC. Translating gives CASSQDRAWGTETQYF.